Detailed here is one TCR beta chain. What it binds is not known. The J segment lost 1 base and the V segment lost 5 bases, leaving 9 bases of the junction unmatched. The CDR3 is made up of 16 amino acids. The germline CDR1 and CDR2 sequences are LNHDA and SQIVND (reference sequence). The data derive from a study of cytomegalovirus exposure and HLA in healthy donors. General observations from the study: The TCR clusters that emerged in the first cohort tended, a later analysis found, to co-occur in the roughly 110 validation repertoires.

Profiled with immunoSEQ multiplex PCR; TCRdb holds only in-frame clones, not every one. The top ten hold 2% to 2.5% of the sample, which has roughly 68,000 clones, roughly 96% seen once. The sample consisted of PBMCs. This clonotype was obtained from a man aged 18 to 29 in good health and CMV-seronegative. The J gene is TRBJ1-1, the V gene TRBV19; TRBD1 agrees at 8 bases. This CDR3 reads CASSPGTGFGNTEAFF. The CDR3 bases are TGTGCCAGTAGTCCCGGGACAGGATTTGGGAACACTGAAGCTTTCTTT.